This T cell receptor beta chain emerged from a study of graft-versus-host responses after intestinal transplantation listed by TCRdb under 2021. In the study overall: The transplants that recipients received were multivisceral, liver-intestinal, or isolated intestinal. After intestinal transplantation, graft-versus-host and host-versus-graft alloreactive T cell clones were followed in the graft, circulation and bone marrow using bulk TCR-beta CDR3 sequencing. Every recipient was given anti-thymocyte globulin induction, then maintenance tacrolimus and steroids for 3 to 4 years. A peak of at least 4% donor T cells among recipient peripheral blood mononuclear cells was the definition used for donor T cell macrochimerism. Rather than being sequenced by the commercial service, samples from a few later patients were sequenced in-house on an Illumina MiSeq and processed with MiXCR. To identify alloreactive clones, pre-transplant mixed lymphocyte reaction products were sequenced and compared with unstimulated pre-transplant donor and recipient T cells. Of the 20 to 25 intestinal transplant recipients enrolled in the cohort, one of whom was a retransplant, a few patients without pretransplant specimens were excluded.

In light of the paper, this sample's time point label describes: cells obtained before transplantation from donor or recipient. CD3+CD4+ and CD3+CD8+ populations were FACS-sorted from unstimulated pre-transplant donor and recipient cells taken from spleen or lymph nodes. The CDR3 runs 15 amino acids, cysteine and phenylalanine included. The CDR3 DNA has 45 bases and is translated from base 1. From the germline V gene, CDR1 is SGHDT and CDR2 is YYEEEE. Trimming takes 0 bases from V and 0 bases from J, and the germline ends sit 7 bases apart. The library relied on the immunoSEQ multiplex PCR assay. In most patients, genomic DNA was isolated using the Qiagen DNeasy Blood and Tissue Kit and sent frozen to Adaptive Biotechnologies for TCR sequencing. Adaptive Biotechnologies carried out high-throughput TCR-beta CDR3 sequencing of genomic DNA for most patients. The original methods were these. TCR sequencing data for approximately 17 patients were retrieved from Adaptive's ImmunoSEQ software; three other patients were processed with MiXCR and VDJtools. CD4 versus CD8 sorting errors were corrected by removing sequences found in both subsets at a frequency ratio below 5:1. CDR3 nucleotide sequences shared between donor and recipient were removed because their origin could not be assigned. At least 2-fold expansion over unstimulated cells and a minimum CFSE-low frequency of 0.002% (template counts) or 0.001% (read counts) were required for clones to be classified as alloreactive. A clone was considered mappable if detected in the sequenced pre-transplant spleen, lymph node, or MLR CFSE-low populations of the donor or recipient. Cumulative frequency of alloreactive clones was calculated as a percentage of all sequences weighted by copy number. TCRdb mirrors the immuneACCESS table, restricted to in-frame sequences. Some clones are absent from its copies; in checked studies, under half trace to an unresolved V gene, and the reason for the others is unknown. V, J and clone size derive from that table, while D and trimming were established from the DNA sequence. For this sample there are fewer than 110,000 clones; over 85% appear just once. Of the sample, 0.9% to 1.5% is held by the ten largest clones.

Here is what the overall study found, with its caveats: GvH clones turned up in recipient bone marrow, with some appearing earlier in ileal mucosa or blood, a pattern consistent with an intestinal mucosal origin. Early after transplant, declines in HvG clones were associated with peak levels of circulating GvH clones. In patients with donor T cell macrochimerism, the allografts had high GvH to HvG T cell clonal ratios. The relatively low number and heterogeneity of intestinal transplant patients limited the conclusions.

On this clone: Its specific antigen is unknown. Base qualities were left out, and no much larger clone turns up one base away.

This specimen consisted of unstimulated CD8+ T cells sorted from spleen or lymph node cells, obtained before intestinal transplant. This TCR was recovered from a human donor who received an intestinal transplant. Recombination linked TRBV5-6 to TRBJ2-1, with no confident D gene call. The CDR3 sequence is CASSLAVLSYNEQFF. The DNA is as follows: TGTGCCAGCAGCTTGGCTGTACTCTCCTACAATGAGCAGTTCTTC. The reference TRBV5-6 and TRBJ2-1 proteins fill in what lies around the CDR3, so the full variable domain reads DAGVTQSPTHLIKTRGQQVTLRCSPKSGHDTVSWYQQALGQGPQFIFQYYEEEERQRGNFPDRFSGHQFPNYSSELNVNALLLGDSALYLCASSLAVLSYNEQFFGPGTRLTVL.